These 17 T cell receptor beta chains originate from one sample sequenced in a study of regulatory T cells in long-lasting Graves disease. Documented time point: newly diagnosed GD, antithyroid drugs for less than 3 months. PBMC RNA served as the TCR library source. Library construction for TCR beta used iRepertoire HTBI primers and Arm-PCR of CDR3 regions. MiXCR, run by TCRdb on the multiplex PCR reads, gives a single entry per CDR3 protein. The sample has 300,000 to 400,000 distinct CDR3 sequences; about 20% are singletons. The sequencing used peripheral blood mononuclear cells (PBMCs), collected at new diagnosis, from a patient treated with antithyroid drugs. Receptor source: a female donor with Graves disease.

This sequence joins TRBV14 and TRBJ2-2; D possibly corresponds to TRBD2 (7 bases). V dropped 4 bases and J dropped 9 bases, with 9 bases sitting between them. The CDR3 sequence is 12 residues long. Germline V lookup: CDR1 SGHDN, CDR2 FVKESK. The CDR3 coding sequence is TGTGCCAGCAGCCGGGGGGGCTGGGAGCTGTTTTTT. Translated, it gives CASSRGGWELFF.

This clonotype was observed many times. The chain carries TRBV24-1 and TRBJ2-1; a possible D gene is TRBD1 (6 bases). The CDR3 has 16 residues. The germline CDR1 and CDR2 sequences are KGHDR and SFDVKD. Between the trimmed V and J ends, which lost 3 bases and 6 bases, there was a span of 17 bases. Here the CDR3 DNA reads TGTGCCACCAGTGATCCCGGGACACCGAATAGCAATGAGCAGTTCTTC. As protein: CATSDPGTPNSNEQFF.

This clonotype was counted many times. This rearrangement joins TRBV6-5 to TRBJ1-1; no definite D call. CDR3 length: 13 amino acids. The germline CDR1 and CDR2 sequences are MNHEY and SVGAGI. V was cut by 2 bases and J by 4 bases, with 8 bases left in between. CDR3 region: CASSYGVGTEAFF. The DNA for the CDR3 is TGTGCCAGCAGTTACGGGGTCGGCACTGAAGCTTTCTTT.

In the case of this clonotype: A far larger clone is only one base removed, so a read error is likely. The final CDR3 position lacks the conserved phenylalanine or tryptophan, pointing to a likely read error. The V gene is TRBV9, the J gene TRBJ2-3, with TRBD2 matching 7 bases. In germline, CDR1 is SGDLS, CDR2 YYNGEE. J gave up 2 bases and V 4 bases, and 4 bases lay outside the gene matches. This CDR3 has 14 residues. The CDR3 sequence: CASSPRLATDTQYS. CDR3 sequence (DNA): TGTGCCAGCAGCCCCCGACTAGCCACAGATACGCAGTATTCT.

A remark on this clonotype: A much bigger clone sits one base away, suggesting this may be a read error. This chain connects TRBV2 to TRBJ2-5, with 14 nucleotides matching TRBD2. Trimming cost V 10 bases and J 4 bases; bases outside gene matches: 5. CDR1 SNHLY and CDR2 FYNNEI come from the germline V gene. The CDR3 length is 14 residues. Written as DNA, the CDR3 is TGTGCCAATGAAGGACTAGCGGGAGGAGAGACCCAGTACTTC. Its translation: CANEGLAGGETQYF.

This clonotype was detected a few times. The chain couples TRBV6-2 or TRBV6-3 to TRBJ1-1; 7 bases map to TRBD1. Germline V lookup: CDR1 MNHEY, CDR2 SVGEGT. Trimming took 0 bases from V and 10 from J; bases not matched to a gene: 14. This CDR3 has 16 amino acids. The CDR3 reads CASSYSILGYRGTAFF. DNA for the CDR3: TGTGCCAGCAGTTACTCGATTCTTGGCTACAGGGGAACAGCTTTCTTT.

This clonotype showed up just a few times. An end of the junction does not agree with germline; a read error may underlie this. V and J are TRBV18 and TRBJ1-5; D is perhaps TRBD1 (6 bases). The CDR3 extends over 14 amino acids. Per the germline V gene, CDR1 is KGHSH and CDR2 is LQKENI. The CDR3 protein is CASSPDSGRQPRHF. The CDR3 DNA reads TGTGCCAGCTCTCCGGACAGCGGGCGTCAGCCCCGGCATTTT.

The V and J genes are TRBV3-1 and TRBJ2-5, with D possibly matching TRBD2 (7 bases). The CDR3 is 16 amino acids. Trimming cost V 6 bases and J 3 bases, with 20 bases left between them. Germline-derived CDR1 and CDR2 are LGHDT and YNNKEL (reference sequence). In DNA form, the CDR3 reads TGTGCCAGCAGTGGGAGGGGGGGGCGTTTGGAAGAGACCCAGTACTTC. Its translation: CASSGRGGRLEETQYF.

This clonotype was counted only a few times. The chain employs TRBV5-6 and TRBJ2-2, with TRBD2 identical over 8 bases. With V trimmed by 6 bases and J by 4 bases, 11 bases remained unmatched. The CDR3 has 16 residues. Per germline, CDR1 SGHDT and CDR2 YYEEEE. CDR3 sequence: CASTPGGLVSTGELFF. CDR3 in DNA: TGTGCCAGCACCCCTGGGGGACTAGTGAGCACCGGGGAGCTGTTTTTT.

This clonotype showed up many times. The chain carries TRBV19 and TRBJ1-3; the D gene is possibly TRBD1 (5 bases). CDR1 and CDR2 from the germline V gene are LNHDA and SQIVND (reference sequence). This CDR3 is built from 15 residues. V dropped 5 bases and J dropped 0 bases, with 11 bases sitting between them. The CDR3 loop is CASSPREGSGNTIYF. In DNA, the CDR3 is TGTGCCAGTAGTCCCAGGGAGGGCTCTGGAAACACCATATATTTT.

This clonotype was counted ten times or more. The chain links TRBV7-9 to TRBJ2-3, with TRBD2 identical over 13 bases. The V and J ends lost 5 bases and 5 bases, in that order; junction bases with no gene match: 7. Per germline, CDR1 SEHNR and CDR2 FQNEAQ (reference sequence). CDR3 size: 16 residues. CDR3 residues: CASSRTSGSIGDTQYF. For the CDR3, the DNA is TGTGCCAGCAGCCGGACTAGCGGGAGTATTGGAGATACGCAGTATTTT.

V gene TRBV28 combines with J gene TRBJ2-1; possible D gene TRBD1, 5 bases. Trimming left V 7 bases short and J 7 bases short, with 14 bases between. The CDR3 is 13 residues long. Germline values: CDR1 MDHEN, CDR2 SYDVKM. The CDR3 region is CASTPPRQNEQFF. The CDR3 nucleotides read TGTGCCAGCACCCCCCCCAGACAGAATGAGCAGTTCTTC.

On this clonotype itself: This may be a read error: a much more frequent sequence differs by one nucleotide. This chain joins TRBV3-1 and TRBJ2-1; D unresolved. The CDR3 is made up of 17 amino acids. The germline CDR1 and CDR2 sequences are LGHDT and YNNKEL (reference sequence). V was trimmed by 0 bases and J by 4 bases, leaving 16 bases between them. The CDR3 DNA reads TGTGCCAGCAGCCAAGACCTTTCACAGCACTTTTACAATGAGCAGTTCTTC. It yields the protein CASSQDLSQHFYNEQFF.

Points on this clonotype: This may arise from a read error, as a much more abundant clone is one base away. The CDR3 region has the DNA TGTGCCAGCGGCTTAAACACTGTTTACGAGCAGTACTTC. Translated: CASGLNTVYEQYF. The chain combines TRBV7-2 with TRBJ2-7; no clear D. The CDR3 runs 13 residues. The germline V gene encodes CDR1 SGHTA and CDR2 FQGNSA.

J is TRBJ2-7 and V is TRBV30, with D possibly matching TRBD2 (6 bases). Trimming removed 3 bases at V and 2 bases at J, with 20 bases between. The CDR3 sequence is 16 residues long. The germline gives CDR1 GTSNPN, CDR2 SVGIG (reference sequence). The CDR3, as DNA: TGTGCCTGGAGGAGGCCCGGACTAACCGGCACCTACGAGCAGTACTTC. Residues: CAWRRPGLTGTYEQYF.

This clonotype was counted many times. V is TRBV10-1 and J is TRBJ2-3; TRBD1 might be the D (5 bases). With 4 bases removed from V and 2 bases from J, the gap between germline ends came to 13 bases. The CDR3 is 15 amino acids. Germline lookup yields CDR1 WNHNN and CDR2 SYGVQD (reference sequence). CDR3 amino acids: CASSVDTIFTDTQYF. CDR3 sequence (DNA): TGCGCCAGCAGTGTGGACACTATCTTCACAGATACGCAGTATTTT.

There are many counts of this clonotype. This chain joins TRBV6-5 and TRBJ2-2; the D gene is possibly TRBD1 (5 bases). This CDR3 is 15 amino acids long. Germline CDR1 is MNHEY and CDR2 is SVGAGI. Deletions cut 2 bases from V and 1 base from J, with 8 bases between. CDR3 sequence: CASSYSQGNTGELFF. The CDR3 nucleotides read TGTGCCAGCAGTTACAGCCAGGGGAACACCGGGGAGCTGTTTTTT.